This T cell receptor beta chain was profiled in a study of blood T cell repertoires in COVID-19. Study-wide background: Some COVID-19 samples were acute and others convalescent; all came from the United States, Italy and Spain. Sources were T cells, B-cell-depleted T cells, or PBMCs; the material itself was cDNA or gDNA.

This CDR3 has 14 amino acids. Germline loops: CDR1 SGHAT, CDR2 FQNNGV. Deletions cut 2 bases from V and 0 bases from J, with 7 bases between. Study processing details: Using reference gene primer amplification, nucleated cell counts were estimated. Using immunoSEQ multiplex PCR, the repertoire was profiled, and TCRdb retains in-frame clones only, with some absent. V, J and clone size are taken as reported in that table, and D and trimming were inferred from the DNA itself. This sample has some 25,000 clones, with roughly 94% found just once. This receptor was identified in a man in his 70s with active COVID-19. The source material was peripheral blood. This chain connects TRBV11-2 to TRBJ1-1; no definite D call. The CDR3 region is CASSLTVMNTEAFF. The CDR3, as DNA: TGTGCCAGCAGCTTAACGGTCATGAACACTGAAGCTTTCTTT.